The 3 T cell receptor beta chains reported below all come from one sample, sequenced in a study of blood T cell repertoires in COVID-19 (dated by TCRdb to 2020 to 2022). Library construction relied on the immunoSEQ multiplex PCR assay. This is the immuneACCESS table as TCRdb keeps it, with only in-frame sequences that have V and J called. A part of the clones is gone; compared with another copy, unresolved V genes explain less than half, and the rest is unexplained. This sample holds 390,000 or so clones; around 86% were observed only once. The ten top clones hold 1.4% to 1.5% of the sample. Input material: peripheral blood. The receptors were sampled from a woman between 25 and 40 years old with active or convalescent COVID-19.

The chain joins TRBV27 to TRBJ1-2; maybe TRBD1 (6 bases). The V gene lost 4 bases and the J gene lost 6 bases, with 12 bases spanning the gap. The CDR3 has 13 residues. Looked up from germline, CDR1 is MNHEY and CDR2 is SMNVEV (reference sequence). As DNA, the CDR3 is TGTGCCAGCAGTTCGGCGAACAGGGATGGCTACACCTTC. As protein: CASSSANRDGYTF.

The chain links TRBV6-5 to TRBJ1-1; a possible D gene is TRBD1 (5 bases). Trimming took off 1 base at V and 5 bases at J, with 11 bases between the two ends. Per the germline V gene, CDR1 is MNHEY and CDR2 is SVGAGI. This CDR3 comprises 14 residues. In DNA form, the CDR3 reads TGTGCCAGCAGTTACTACACGGGGGGAACTGAAGCTTTCTTT. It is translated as CASSYYTGGTEAFF.

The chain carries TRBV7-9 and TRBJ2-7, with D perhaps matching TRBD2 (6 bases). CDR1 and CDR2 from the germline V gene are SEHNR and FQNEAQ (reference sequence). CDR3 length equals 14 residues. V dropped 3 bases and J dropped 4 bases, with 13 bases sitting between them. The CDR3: CASSFDVAGYEQYF. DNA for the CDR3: TGTGCCAGCAGCTTCGACGTCGCGGGGTACGAGCAGTACTTC.